These 26 T cell receptor beta chains originate from one sample sequenced in a study of blood T cell repertoires in COVID-19. Assay: immunoSEQ multiplex PCR; the TCRdb copy retains only in-frame clones and omits some. The sample lists about 97,000 clones; around 90% were seen once. The sample was peripheral blood. The receptors originated from a man over 45 with active or convalescent COVID-19.

The V and J genes are TRBV7-9 and TRBJ1-5, with a possible D match to TRBD1 (5 bases). Deletions cut 1 base from V and 5 bases from J, with 12 bases between. The CDR3 has 15 residues. Germline V lookup: CDR1 SEHNR, CDR2 FQNEAQ (reference sequence). For the CDR3, the DNA is TGTGCCAGCAGCTTAGTTGGGGGAGGGGATCAGCCCCAGCATTTT. Protein product: CASSLVGGGDQPQHF. The full variable domain, rest sourced from reference TRBV7-9 and TRBJ1-5, is DTGVSQNPRHKITKRGQNVTFRCDPISEHNRLYWYRQTLGQGPEFLTYFQNEAQLEKSRLLSDRFSAERPKGSFSTLEIQRTEQGDSAMYLCASSLVGGGDQPQHFGDGTRLSIL.

The chain has TRBV6-5 and TRBJ2-7; 8 bases fit TRBD2. This CDR3 comprises 15 residues. Germline lookup yields CDR1 MNHEY and CDR2 SVGAGI. V lost 7 bases and J lost 7; bases outside the gene matches: 15. The CDR3 DNA reads as TGTGCCAGCATTCCCTCGGGGGGGGAGCGAAAGGAGCAGTACTTC. Translation: CASIPSGGERKEQYF.

The chain has TRBV4-1 and TRBJ1-1; D uncertain. This CDR3 is built from 15 residues. Germline V gives CDR1 MGHRA, CDR2 YSYEKL. Trimming took 4 bases from V and 0 from J, leaving 12 bases between them. In DNA, the CDR3 is TGCGCCAGCAGCCTCGATCAGGCGATGAACACTGAAGCTTTCTTT. Its translation: CASSLDQAMNTEAFF.

The rearrangement joins TRBV6-5 to TRBJ2-3; D is perhaps TRBD1 (5 bases). The V and J ends lost 0 bases and 0 bases respectively, with 10 bases between them. CDR1 MNHEY and CDR2 SVGAGI come from the germline V gene. The CDR3 extends over 16 amino acids. The CDR3 is CASSYSGLTSTDTQYF. As DNA, the CDR3 is TGTGCCAGCAGTTACTCGGGGCTGACGAGCACAGATACGCAGTATTTT.

This clone was recorded once. The chain uses TRBV24-1 and TRBJ2-1, with D perhaps matching TRBD2 (6 bases). Germline V CDR1 and CDR2: KGHDR, SFDVKD. V lost 3 bases to trimming and J lost 5 bases, with 13 bases between them. The CDR3 is made up of 15 amino acids. This chain's CDR3 is CATSDTGASNNEQFF. The CDR3 bases are TGTGCCACCAGTGATACGGGAGCTTCCAACAATGAGCAGTTCTTC.

This clone showed up just a few times. The chain has TRBV4-1 and TRBJ1-1, with 11 bases lining up with TRBD1. The CDR3 covers 19 residues. The V and J ends lost 0 bases and 4 bases, in that order; junction bases with no gene match: 13. Germline CDR1 MGHRA, CDR2 YSYEKL. The CDR3, as DNA: TGCGCCAGCAGCCAAGAATGGAAACTTGGACAGGGGGCTTTCACTGAAGCTTTCTTT. It is translated as CASSQEWKLGQGAFTEAFF.

The chain is built from TRBV24-1 and TRBJ2-5; a possible D gene is TRBD1 (6 bases). V gave up 8 bases and J gave up 3 bases, with 18 bases separating them. The germline V gene encodes CDR1 KGHDR and CDR2 SFDVKD. The CDR3 is 15 amino acids. The CDR3 DNA reads TGTGCCACCAACAAACCACGCGGACAGAAAGAGACCCAGTACTTC. Translating it yields CATNKPRGQKETQYF.

The J gene is TRBJ2-7, the V gene TRBV19, with D uncertain. Trimming removed 3 bases from V and 2 bases from J, with 11 bases in between. CDR3 length: 14 amino acids. CDR1 is LNHDA and CDR2 is SQIVND in the germline V gene (reference sequence). The CDR3 DNA reads TGTGCCAGTAGTATTGGTGGCTTCGCCTACGAGCAGTACTTC. Protein sequence: CASSIGGFAYEQYF.

The V gene is TRBV19, the J gene TRBJ2-1, with 8 bases matching TRBD1. This CDR3 comprises 15 residues. The V gene's germline CDR1 is LNHDA and CDR2 SQIVND (reference sequence). The trim removed 7 bases at V and 9 bases at J, leaving 14 bases unmatched. Written as DNA, the CDR3 is TGTGCCAGTAATCCTGGGGCAGGGGGCATCGGTGAGCAGTTCTTC. Translated, it gives CASNPGAGGIGEQFF.

The chain recombines TRBV5-4 with TRBJ1-1; D is ambiguous. The germline V gene has CDR1 SGHNT and CDR2 YYREEE (reference sequence). Trimming took off 4 bases at V and 1 base at J, with 11 bases between the two ends. This CDR3 spans 14 amino acids. The CDR3 spells CASSPSTTNTEAFF. CDR3 in DNA: TGTGCCAGCAGCCCCTCTACTACGAACACTGAAGCTTTCTTT.

The sample holds one count of this clone. The CDR3 coding sequence is TGTGCCAGCAGCTTAAGGGTTAGCGGGGCTAGCACAGATACGCAGTATTTT. Protein: CASSLRVSGASTDTQYF. V gene TRBV7-2 combines with J gene TRBJ2-3, with TRBD2 identical over 8 bases. The V gene end was trimmed by 2 bases and the J gene end by 0 bases; junction bases not matched to a gene: 7. The CDR3 is 17 residues long. The V gene's germline CDR1 is SGHTA and CDR2 FQGNSA.

The rearrangement joins TRBV5-6 to TRBJ1-4, with 8 bases identical to TRBD1. The germline V gene has CDR1 SGHDT and CDR2 YYEEEE. V gave up 4 bases and J gave up 6 bases; unmatched junction bases: 5. This CDR3 spans 14 amino acids. CDR3 region: CASSRQGRDEKLFF. CDR3 in DNA: TGTGCCAGCAGCCGACAGGGGCGGGATGAAAAACTGTTTTTT.

This chain links TRBV28 with TRBJ1-5, with 8 bases aligning to TRBD1. The V segment lost 6 bases and the J segment 3 bases; nucleotides outside the gene matches: 4. This CDR3 contains 14 residues. Germline values: CDR1 MDHEN, CDR2 SYDVKM. This CDR3 is CASSPGQVNQPQHF. The CDR3 DNA reads TGTGCCAGCAGCCCGGGACAGGTCAATCAGCCCCAGCATTTT.

The gene calls are TRBV10-1 and TRBJ1-1; D not certain. In germline, CDR1 is WNHNN, CDR2 SYGVQD (reference sequence). The CDR3 runs to 16 residues. Trimming cost V 1 base and J 1 base, with 13 bases left between them. The CDR3 DNA is TGCGCCAGCAGTGAGTTCGAGGGTAGCGGGAACACTGAAGCTTTCTTT. Translating gives CASSEFEGSGNTEAFF.

The chain links TRBV7-2 to TRBJ2-5; the D is unclear. The CDR3 runs 14 residues. Per the germline V gene, CDR1 is SGHTA and CDR2 is FQGNSA. Deletions cut 1 base from V and 2 bases from J, with 8 bases between. The CDR3 bases are TGTGCCAGCAGCTTAGGCCTCCGGCAAGAGACCCAGTACTTC. Encoded protein: CASSLGLRQETQYF.

This clone occurred once. The chain has TRBV5-1 and TRBJ2-1; TRBD1 is a possible D gene (6 bases). The V and J ends lost 0 bases and 9 bases respectively, with 13 bases between them. The CDR3 covers 14 residues. Germline V lookup: CDR1 SGHRS, CDR2 YFSETQ. The CDR3 protein is CASSLVALGGEQFF. CDR3 coding DNA: TGCGCCAGCAGCTTGGTGGCCCTAGGGGGTGAGCAGTTCTTC.

The genes are TRBV5-1 and TRBJ1-1, with D possibly TRBD1 on 6 matching bases. Germline CDR1 reads SGHRS; CDR2 reads YFSETQ. Between the trimmed V and J ends, which lost 4 bases and 1 base, there was a span of 11 bases. This CDR3 is 14 amino acids long. The CDR3: CASSRDNKNTEAFF. Here the CDR3 DNA reads TGCGCCAGCAGCCGGGACAATAAGAACACTGAAGCTTTCTTT.

The table lists this clone with a count of one. The chain couples TRBV4-2 to TRBJ2-5, with 12 bases lining up with TRBD2. V trimming: 4 bases; J trimming: 5 bases; junction bases outside the gene matches: 14. Germline CDR1 LGHNA, CDR2 YNFKEQ. The CDR3 has 18 amino acids. The CDR3 protein is CASSPELASGGGRETQYF. The CDR3 DNA follows: TGTGCCAGCAGCCCCGAGTTGGCTAGCGGGGGGGGGCGGGAGACCCAGTACTTC.

In DNA, the CDR3 is TGTGCCAGCAGCCCCTCCGGCCAGACGGGTGAAAAACTGTTTTTT. This codes for CASSPSGQTGEKLFF. The V gene is TRBV7-9, the J gene TRBJ1-4; D is unclear. Trimming stripped 5 bases from V and 7 bases from J, with 17 bases between. CDR1 SEHNR and CDR2 FQNEAQ come from the germline V gene (reference sequence). The CDR3 loop spans 15 amino acids.

J is TRBJ2-3 and V is TRBV15; 12 bases match TRBD2. The junction had 5 bases not matched to a gene; V was cut back by 0 bases and J by 1 base. The CDR3 has 18 amino acids. Germline V gene sequence: CDR1 LNHNV, CDR2 YYDKDF (reference sequence). The CDR3 DNA sequence: TGTGCCACCAGCAGAGATAGGTGGACTAGCGGGGGCACAGATACGCAGTATTTT. Encoded protein: CATSRDRWTSGGTDTQYF.

V gene TRBV10-2 combines with J gene TRBJ2-7, with 12 bases aligning to TRBD1. The CDR3 runs 15 residues. CDR1 and CDR2 from the germline V gene are WSHSY and SAAADI. Trimming cost V 2 bases and J 5 bases; bases outside gene matches: 4. CDR3: CASSEVGTGGNEQYF. CDR3 coding DNA: TGCGCCAGCAGTGAGGTCGGGACAGGGGGCAACGAGCAGTACTTC.

The V gene is TRBV19, the J gene TRBJ1-2; weak D call: TRBD1 (5 bases). Trimming pared 7 bases from V and 5 bases from J, leaving 17 bases between. Germline V gene data show CDR1 as LNHDA and CDR2 as SQIVND (reference sequence). This CDR3 is 14 amino acids long. In nucleotides, the CDR3 is TGTGCCAGTACCGACCCCCCAGGGAAGTATGGCTACACCTTC. Its protein product is CASTDPPGKYGYTF.

V usage is TRBV7-2 and J usage is TRBJ1-2, with 8 bases lining up with TRBD1. The germline gives CDR1 SGHTA, CDR2 FQGNSA. The J segment lost 5 bases and the V segment lost 1 base, leaving 6 bases of the junction unmatched. This CDR3 is built from 15 residues. CDR3 loop: CASSLGHGTGYGYTF. The CDR3 coding sequence is TGTGCCAGCAGCTTAGGGCACGGGACAGGATATGGCTACACCTTC.

The V and J genes are TRBV27 and TRBJ2-7; D possibly corresponds to TRBD1 (6 bases). Germline lookup yields CDR1 MNHEY and CDR2 SMNVEV (reference sequence). V dropped 5 bases and J dropped 5 bases, with 10 bases sitting between them. This CDR3 is 12 amino acids long. CDR3: CASSTDSHEQYF. CDR3 nucleotides: TGTGCCAGCAGTACGGACAGCCACGAGCAGTACTTC.

This chain uses TRBV5-4 with TRBJ2-5; D possibly corresponds to TRBD2 (6 bases). CDR3 length: 13 amino acids. V lost 3 bases to trimming and J lost 2 bases, with 8 bases between them. CDR1 is SGHNT, CDR2 YYREEE, per germline (reference sequence). CDR3 bases: TGTGCCAGCAGCTCGACTAGACAAGAGACCCAGTACTTC. It codes for CASSSTRQETQYF. The full variable domain, in which reference TRBV5-4 and TRBJ2-5 provide the parts outside the CDR3, is ETGVTQSPTHLIKTRGQQVTLRCSSQSGHNTVSWYQQALGQGPQFIFQYYREEENGRGNFPPRFSGLQFPNYSSELNVNALELDDSALYLCASSSTRQETQYFGPGTRLLVL.

This clone was counted between two and nine times. The chain is built from TRBV10-1 and TRBJ1-4; 9 positions match TRBD1. The CDR3 is 14 amino acids. The V segment lost 6 bases and the J segment 7 bases; nucleotides outside the gene matches: 6. Germline values: CDR1 WNHNN, CDR2 SYGVQD (reference sequence). The CDR3 DNA sequence: TGCGCCAGCAGCCCGGGACAGGGATTTGAAAAACTGTTTTTT. This encodes CASSPGQGFEKLFF.